This T cell receptor (beta chain) was profiled in a study of T-cell memory formation after mild COVID-19. Study-wide context: The TCR clusters were mostly specific to one donor.

Findings and caveats of the study: The study found contracting CD4+ clones mainly in CM and EM and contracting CD8+ clones in EMRA. There was a balanced CD4/CD8 profile in clones contracting day 15 to 85, and later expanders leaned CD4+.

This clonotype was observed a few times. Its cognate antigen is unknown. The TCR alpha and TCR beta cDNA libraries, bearing sample barcodes and UMIs, were generated by 5'RACE using constant-segment primers. TCRdb reprocessed the 5' RACE reads with MiXCR, giving one entry per CDR3 protein. Of roughly 120,000 distinct CDR3 sequences in the sample, about 24% were seen once. The sequenced sample consisted of PBMCs or a T cell subset sorted from them (not recorded which). The TCR sequence derives from a man between 18 and 35 years old who had mild COVID-19 (a few samples of this study predate the infection). Cell type and time point are not known.

DNA for the CDR3: TGTGCCAGCAGCGTAGCTGGGGACGACGGCGAAAAACTGTTTTTT. Its translation: CASSVAGDDGEKLFF. The chain joins TRBV9 to TRBJ1-4; possibly TRBD1 for D (5 bases). V lost 0 bases and J 8 bases, leaving 14 bases between the germline ends. Germline CDR1 and CDR2: SGDLS and YYNGEE. The length of the CDR3 is 15 residues. Supplemented by reference TRBV9 and TRBJ1-4, the full variable domain reads DSGVTQTPKHLITATGQRVTLRCSPRSGDLSVYWYQQSLDQGLQFLIQYYNGEERAKGNILERFSAQQFPDLHSELNLSSLELGDSALYFCASSVAGDDGEKLFFGSGTQLSVL.